The source of this T cell receptor (beta chain) is a study of shared clonotypes between healthy human individuals. Across the study: The donor pool was made up of a couple of women and three men aged 18 to 49. Study results and limitations: Richness estimates generally favored naive over memory subsets. The study found lower generation probabilities in non-shared clonotypes than in those shared by all four donors.

Execution of the assay was at deep level. Here immunoSEQ multiplex PCR was the method, and the copy in TCRdb shows in-frame clones only, minus some. Altogether over 2 million clones are present, 85% to 95% being singletons, with the ten largest covering 0.3% to 0.4%. This clone was seen just once. Its antigen is unknown. This clonotype was obtained from a man in his late teens or twenties in good health. Some clones in this sample may be carry-over from other donors' samples. Input material: naive CD4+ T cells from PBMCs. Stated subset: CD45RA+ positively selected.

CDR3: CSVSIRGSSPLHF. The CDR3 bases are TGCAGCGTTTCCATCAGGGGGAGTTCACCCCTCCACTTT. This chain links TRBV29-1 with TRBJ1-6, with 7 bases aligning to TRBD1. The germline CDR1 and CDR2 sequences are SQVTM and ANQGSEA. J was trimmed by 9 bases and V by 5 bases; bases with no gene match: 7. The CDR3 sequence is 13 residues long.